Detailed here is one TCR beta chain. As originally analysed: From reference gene primer amplification, estimates of nucleated cell counts were derived. Data came from immunoSEQ multiplex PCR; TCRdb stores just in-frame clones and leaves some out. The V and J calls and the clone size are those of that table, but D and trimming were determined from the DNA. The sample lists approximately 130,000 clones, more than 75% occurring once. This entry comes from a study of blood T cell repertoires in COVID-19. Study overall: Acute and convalescent COVID-19 samples came from the United States, Italy and Spain. T cells, B-cell-depleted T cells, or PBMCs provided the cDNA or gDNA that served as material.

This sequence originates from a woman aged 50 to 65 with acute or convalescent COVID-19. Material: peripheral blood.

CDR3 region: CASRDRSNTEAFF. The DNA for the CDR3 is TGTGCCAGCAGGGACAGATCGAACACTGAAGCTTTCTTT. V usage is TRBV6-5 and J usage is TRBJ1-1, with a tentative D call TRBD1 (6 bases). Germline V gene sequence: CDR1 MNHEY, CDR2 SVGAGI. V lost 6 bases, J lost 1 base, and 9 bases lay in between. This CDR3 comprises 13 residues.